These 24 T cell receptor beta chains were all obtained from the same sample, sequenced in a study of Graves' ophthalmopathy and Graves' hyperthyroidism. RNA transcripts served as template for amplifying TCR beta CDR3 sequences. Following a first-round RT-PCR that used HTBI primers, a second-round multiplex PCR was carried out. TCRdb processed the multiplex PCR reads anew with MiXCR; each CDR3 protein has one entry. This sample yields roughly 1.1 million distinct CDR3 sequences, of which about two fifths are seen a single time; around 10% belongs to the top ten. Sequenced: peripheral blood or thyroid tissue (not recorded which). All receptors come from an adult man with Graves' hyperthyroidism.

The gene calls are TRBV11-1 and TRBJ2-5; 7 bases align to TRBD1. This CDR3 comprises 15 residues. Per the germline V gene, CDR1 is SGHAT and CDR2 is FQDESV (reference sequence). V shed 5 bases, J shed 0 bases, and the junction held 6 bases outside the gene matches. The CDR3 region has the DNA TGTGCCAGCAGCCAGGACAGGTCAGACCAAGAGACCCAGTACTTC. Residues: CASSQDRSDQETQYF.

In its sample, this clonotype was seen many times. DNA for the CDR3: TGTGCCAGCAGCAAAACAGGGCCCACCGGGGAGCTGTTTTTT. It codes for CASSKTGPTGELFF. The chain links TRBV7-6 to TRBJ2-2; tentatively, D is TRBD1 (6 bases). The CDR3 runs to 14 residues. Germline V CDR1 and CDR2: SGHVS, FNYEAQ. V was trimmed by 5 bases and J by 4 bases, leaving 11 bases between them.

Here the CDR3 reads CASSPRTSGRAYF. Here the CDR3 DNA reads TGTGCCAGCAGCCCCCGGACTAGCGGGAGGGCCTACTTC. The chain uses TRBV3-1 and TRBJ2-7; 15 nucleotides line up with TRBD2. The CDR3 consists of 13 residues. Per the germline V gene, CDR1 is LGHDT and CDR2 is YNNKEL (reference sequence). Trimming removed 4 bases from V and 13 bases from J; junction bases left unmatched: 5.

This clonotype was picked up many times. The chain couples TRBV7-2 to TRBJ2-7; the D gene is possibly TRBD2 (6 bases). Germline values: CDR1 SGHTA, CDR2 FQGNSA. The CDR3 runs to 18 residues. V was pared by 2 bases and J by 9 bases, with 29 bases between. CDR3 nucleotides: TGTGCCAGCAGCTTATCGGCCGTCGGCGGGACTGGGGTGGTGGGGCAGTACTTC. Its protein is CASSLSAVGGTGVVGQYF.

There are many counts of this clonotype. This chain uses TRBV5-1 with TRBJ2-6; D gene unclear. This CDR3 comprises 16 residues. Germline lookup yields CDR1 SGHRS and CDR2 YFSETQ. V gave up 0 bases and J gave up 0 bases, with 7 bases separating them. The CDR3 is CASSLARFSGANVLTF. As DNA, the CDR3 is TGCGCCAGCAGCTTGGCCCGGTTCTCTGGGGCCAACGTCCTGACTTTC.

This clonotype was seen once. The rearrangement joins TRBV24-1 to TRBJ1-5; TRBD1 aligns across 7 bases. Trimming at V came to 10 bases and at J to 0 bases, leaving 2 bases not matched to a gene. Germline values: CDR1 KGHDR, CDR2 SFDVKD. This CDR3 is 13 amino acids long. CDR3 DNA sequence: TGTGCCACAGGGGACAGTAGCAATCAGCCCCAGCATTTT. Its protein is CATGDSSNQPQHF.

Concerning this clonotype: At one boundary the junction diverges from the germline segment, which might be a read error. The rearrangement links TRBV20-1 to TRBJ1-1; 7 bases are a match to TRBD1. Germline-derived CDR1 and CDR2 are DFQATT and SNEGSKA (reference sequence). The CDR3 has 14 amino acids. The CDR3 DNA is TGCAGTGCTGACTCGACAGGGATGAACCCTGAAGCTTTCTTT. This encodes CSADSTGMNPEAFF.

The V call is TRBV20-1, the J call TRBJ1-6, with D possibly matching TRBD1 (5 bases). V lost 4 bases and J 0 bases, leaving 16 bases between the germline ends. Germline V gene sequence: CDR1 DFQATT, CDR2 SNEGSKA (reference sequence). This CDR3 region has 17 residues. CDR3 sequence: CSATIQTASSYNSPLHF. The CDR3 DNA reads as TGCAGTGCTACCATCCAGACAGCGAGCTCCTATAATTCACCCCTCCACTTT.

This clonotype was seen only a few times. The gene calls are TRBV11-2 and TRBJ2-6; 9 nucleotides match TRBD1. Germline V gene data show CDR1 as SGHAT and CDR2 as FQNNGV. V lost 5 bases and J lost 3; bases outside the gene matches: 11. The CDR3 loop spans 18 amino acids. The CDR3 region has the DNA TGTGCCAGCAGCAATCCGGGGACAGGGTATGTTGGGGCCAACGTCCTGACTTTC. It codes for CASSNPGTGYVGANVLTF. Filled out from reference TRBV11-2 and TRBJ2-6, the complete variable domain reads EAGVAQSPRYKIIEKRQSVAFWCNPISGHATLYWYQQILGQGPKLLIQFQNNGVVDDSQLPKDRFSAERLKGVDSTLKIQPAKLEDSAVYLCASSNPGTGYVGANVLTFGAGSRLTVL.

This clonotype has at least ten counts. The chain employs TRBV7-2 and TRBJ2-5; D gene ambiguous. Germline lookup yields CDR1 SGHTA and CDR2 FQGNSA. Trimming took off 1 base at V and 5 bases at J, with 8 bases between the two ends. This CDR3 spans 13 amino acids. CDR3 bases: TGTGCCAGCAGCTTAGGTTTACCTGAGACCCAGTACTTC. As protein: CASSLGLPETQYF. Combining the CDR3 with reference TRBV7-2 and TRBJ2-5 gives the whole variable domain GAGVSQSPSNKVTEKGKDVELRCDPISGHTALYWYRQSLGQGLEFLIYFQGNSAPDKSGLPSDRFSAERTGGSVSTLTIQRTQQEDSAVYLCASSLGLPETQYFGPGTRLLVL.

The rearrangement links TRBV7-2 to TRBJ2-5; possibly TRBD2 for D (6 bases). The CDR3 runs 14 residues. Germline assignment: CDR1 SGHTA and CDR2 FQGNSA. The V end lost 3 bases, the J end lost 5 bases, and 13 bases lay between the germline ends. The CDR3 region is CASSFYGGWETQYF. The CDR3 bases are TGTGCCAGCAGCTTTTACGGGGGATGGGAGACCCAGTACTTC.

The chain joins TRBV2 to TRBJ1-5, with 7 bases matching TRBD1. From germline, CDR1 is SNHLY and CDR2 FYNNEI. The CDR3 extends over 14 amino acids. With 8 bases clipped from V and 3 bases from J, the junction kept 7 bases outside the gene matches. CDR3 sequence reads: CASLGGSFNQPQHF. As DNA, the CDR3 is TGTGCCAGCTTAGGGGGCAGTTTCAATCAGCCCCAGCATTTT.

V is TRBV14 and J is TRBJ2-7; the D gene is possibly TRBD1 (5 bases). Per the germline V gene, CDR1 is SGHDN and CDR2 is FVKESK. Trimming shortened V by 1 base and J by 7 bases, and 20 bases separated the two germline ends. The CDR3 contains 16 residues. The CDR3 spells CASSQVTGHTSGEQYF. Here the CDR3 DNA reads TGTGCCAGCAGCCAAGTTACAGGACACACCTCAGGGGAGCAGTACTTC.

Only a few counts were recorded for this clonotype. CDR3 residues: CASRLTGAGSYEQYF. The CDR3 nucleotides read TGCGCCAGCAGGCTTACAGGGGCGGGCTCCTACGAGCAGTACTTC. This chain joins TRBV4-1 and TRBJ2-7; 7 bases match TRBD1. Germline values: CDR1 MGHRA, CDR2 YSYEKL. J lost 0 bases, V lost 6 bases, and 8 bases had no gene match. There are 15 residues in the CDR3.

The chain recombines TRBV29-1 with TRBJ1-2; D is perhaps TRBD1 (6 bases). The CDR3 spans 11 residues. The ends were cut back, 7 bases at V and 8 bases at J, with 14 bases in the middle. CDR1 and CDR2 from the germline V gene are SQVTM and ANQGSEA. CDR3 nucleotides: TGCAGCGACGCCAGGGGCGACGGCTACACCTTC. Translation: CSDARGDGYTF.

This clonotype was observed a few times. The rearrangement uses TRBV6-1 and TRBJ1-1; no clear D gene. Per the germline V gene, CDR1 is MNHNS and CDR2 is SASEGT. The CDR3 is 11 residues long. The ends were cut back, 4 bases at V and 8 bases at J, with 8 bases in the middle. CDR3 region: CASSVPWEAFF. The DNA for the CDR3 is TGTGCCAGCAGTGTACCATGGGAAGCTTTCTTT.

CDR3 sequence (DNA): TGTGCCATCACCCGACAGGGTAACTCTGGAAACACCATATATTTT. Translation: CAITRQGNSGNTIYF. This rearrangement joins TRBV10-3 to TRBJ1-3, with 7 bases matching TRBD1. The CDR3 contains 15 residues. Germline CDR1 is ENHRY and CDR2 is SYGVKD. Unmatched junction bases numbered 6, after V lost 7 bases and J lost 0 bases.

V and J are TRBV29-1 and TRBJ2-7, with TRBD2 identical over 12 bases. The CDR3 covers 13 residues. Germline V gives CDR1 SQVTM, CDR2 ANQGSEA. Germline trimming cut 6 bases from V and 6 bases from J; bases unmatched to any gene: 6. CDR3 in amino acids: CSVLTSGSGEQYF. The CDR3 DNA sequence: TGCAGCGTGTTGACTAGCGGGAGTGGCGAGCAGTACTTC.

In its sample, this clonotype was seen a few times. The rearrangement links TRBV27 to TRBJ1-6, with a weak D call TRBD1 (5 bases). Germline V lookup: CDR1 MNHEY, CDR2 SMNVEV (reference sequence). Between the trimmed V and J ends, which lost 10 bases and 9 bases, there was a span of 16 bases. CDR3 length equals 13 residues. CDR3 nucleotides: TGTGCCACCAGCAGGGCCGGGGGTTCACCCCTCCACTTT. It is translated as CATSRAGGSPLHF.

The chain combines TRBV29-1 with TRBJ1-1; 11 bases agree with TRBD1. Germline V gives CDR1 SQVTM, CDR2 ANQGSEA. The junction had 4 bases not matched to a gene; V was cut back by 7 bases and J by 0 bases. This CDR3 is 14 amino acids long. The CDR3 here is CSGGDRGVNTEAFF. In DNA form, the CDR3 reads TGCAGCGGAGGGGACAGGGGGGTGAACACTGAAGCTTTCTTT.

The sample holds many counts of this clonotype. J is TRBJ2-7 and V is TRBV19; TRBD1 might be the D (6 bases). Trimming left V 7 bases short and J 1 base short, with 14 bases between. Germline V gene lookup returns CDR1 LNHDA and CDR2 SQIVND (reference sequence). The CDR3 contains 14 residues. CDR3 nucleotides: TGTGCCAGTACCACGGACAGAAATTCCTACGAGCAGTACTTC. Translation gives CASTTDRNSYEQYF.

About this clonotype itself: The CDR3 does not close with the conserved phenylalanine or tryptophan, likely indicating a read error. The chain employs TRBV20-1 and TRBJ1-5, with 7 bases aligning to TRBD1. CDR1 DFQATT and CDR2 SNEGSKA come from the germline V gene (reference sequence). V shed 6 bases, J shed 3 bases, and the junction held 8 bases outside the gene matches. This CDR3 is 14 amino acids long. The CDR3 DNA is TGCAGTGCACAAGACAGGGTGGCCAATCAGCCCCAGCATTCT. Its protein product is CSAQDRVANQPQHS.

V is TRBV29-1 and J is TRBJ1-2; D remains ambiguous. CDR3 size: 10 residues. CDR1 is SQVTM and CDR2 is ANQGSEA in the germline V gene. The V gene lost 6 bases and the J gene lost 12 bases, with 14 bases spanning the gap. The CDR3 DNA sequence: TGCAGCGTAGGGTGGCTGGGAAACACCTTC. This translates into CSVGWLGNTF.

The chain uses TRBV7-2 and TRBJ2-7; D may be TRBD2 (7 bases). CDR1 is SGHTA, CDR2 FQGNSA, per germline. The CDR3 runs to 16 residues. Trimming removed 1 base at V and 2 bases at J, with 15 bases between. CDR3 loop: CASSLGLGGAPYEQYF. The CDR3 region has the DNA TGTGCCAGCAGCTTAGGGCTGGGGGGGGCCCCCTACGAGCAGTACTTC.